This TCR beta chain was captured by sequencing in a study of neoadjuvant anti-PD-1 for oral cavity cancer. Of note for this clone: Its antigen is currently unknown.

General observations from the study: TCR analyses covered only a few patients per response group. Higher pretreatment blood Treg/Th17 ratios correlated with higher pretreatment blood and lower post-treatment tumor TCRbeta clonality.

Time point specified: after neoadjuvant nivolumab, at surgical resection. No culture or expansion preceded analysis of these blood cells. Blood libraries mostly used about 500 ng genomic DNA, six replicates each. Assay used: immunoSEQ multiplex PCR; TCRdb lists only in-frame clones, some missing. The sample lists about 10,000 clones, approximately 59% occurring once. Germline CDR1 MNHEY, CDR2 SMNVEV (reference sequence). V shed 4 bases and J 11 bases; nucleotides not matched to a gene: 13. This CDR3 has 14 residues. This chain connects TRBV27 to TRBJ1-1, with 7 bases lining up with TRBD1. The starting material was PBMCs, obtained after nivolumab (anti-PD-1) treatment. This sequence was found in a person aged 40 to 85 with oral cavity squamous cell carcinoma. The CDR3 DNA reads TGTGCCAGCAGTTCCCCGGGAAGGGGGCTGGATGCTTTCTTT. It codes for CASSSPGRGLDAFF.